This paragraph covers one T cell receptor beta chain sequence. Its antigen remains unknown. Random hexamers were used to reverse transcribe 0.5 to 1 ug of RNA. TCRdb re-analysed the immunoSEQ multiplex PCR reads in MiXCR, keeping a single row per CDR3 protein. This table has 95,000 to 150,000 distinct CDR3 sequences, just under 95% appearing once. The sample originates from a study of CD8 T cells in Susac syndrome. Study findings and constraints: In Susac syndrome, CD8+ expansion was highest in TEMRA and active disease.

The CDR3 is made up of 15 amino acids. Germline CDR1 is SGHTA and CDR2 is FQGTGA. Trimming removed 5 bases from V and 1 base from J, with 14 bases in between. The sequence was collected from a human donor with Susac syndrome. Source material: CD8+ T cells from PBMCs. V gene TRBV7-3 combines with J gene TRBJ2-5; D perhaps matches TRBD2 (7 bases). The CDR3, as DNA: TGTGCCAGCAGCCCCGGACTAGGGGGCCAAGAGACCCAGTACTTC. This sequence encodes CASSPGLGGQETQYF.